This is a list of T cell receptor beta chains from one sample in a study of T cell responses to AZD1222 COVID-19 vaccine. The assay was immunoSEQ multiplex PCR, and TCRdb's table has in-frame clones only and misses some. The sample yields roughly 100,000 clones, 85% to 90% seen once. Specimen: peripheral blood, collected on day 0 of AZD1222 vaccination. The receptors were gathered from an adult in good health. Each CDR3 is given with its conserved first and last residue. The order of the fields is CDR3 DNA, CDR3 protein, V gene, J gene, clone size, D gene. A D gene is named only where the DNA matches it firmly. Clone size is given for some rows only: seen once, a few or many times, or a class if the clone is expanded.

CDR3nt: TGCAGTGCTAGTCCGCGGCAAAACACTGAAGCTTTCTTT
CDR3aa: CSASPRQNTEAFF
v_gene: TRBV20-1
j_gene: TRBJ1-1
abundance: .
d_gene: .

CDR3nt: TGTGCCAGCAGTTACGGACAGGGACGAGGCTACACCTTC
CDR3aa: CASSYGQGRGYTF
v_gene: TRBV6-5
j_gene: TRBJ1-2
abundance: .
d_gene: TRBD1

CDR3nt: TGTGCCAGCAGCCGAGAACTCAGGTTCATCTTT
CDR3aa: CASSRELRFIF
v_gene: TRBV3-1/TRBV3-2
j_gene: TRBJ1-1
abundance: .
d_gene: .

CDR3nt: TGTGCCAGCAGTGAGGATCTTAGAGTACGAGCTTTCTTT
CDR3aa: CASSEDLRVRAFF
v_gene: TRBV2
j_gene: TRBJ1-1
abundance: .
d_gene: .

CDR3nt: TGTGCCAGCAGCTTGGGGTTAGACTATGGCTACACCTTC
CDR3aa: CASSLGLDYGYTF
v_gene: TRBV5-6
j_gene: TRBJ1-2
abundance: .
d_gene: .

CDR3nt: TGTGCCAGCAGCCGCAGGACAAGTAATAATGAAAAACTGTTTTTT
CDR3aa: CASSRRTSNNEKLFF
v_gene: TRBV11-3
j_gene: TRBJ1-4
abundance: .
d_gene: .

CDR3nt: TGCGCCAGCAGCTTGGAGTGGGGGAACACTGAAGCTTTCTTT
CDR3aa: CASSLEWGNTEAFF
v_gene: TRBV5-1
j_gene: TRBJ1-1
abundance: .
d_gene: .

CDR3nt: TGCGCCAGCAGCCAAGAATGGGCAAGCACAGATACGCAGTATTTT
CDR3aa: CASSQEWASTDTQYF
v_gene: TRBV4-3
j_gene: TRBJ2-3
abundance: .
d_gene: .

CDR3nt: TGTGCCAGTAGTATAATGGGACAGGGACAGAGTGGCTACACCTTC
CDR3aa: CASSIMGQGQSGYTF
v_gene: TRBV19
j_gene: TRBJ1-2
abundance: .
d_gene: TRBD1

CDR3nt: TGTGCCAGTAATAACAGGGGTGGTGATGAGCAGTTCTTC
CDR3aa: CASNNRGGDEQFF
v_gene: TRBV19
j_gene: TRBJ2-1
abundance: .
d_gene: TRBD1

CDR3nt: TGTGCCAGCAGCCCCCCAGGGGCCACTGAAGCTTTCTTT
CDR3aa: CASSPPGATEAFF
v_gene: TRBV3-1/TRBV3-2
j_gene: TRBJ1-1
abundance: once
d_gene: .

CDR3nt: TGTGCCAGCAGTACGTCCGGGACTAGCGGGGGTAGCTCCTACGAGCAGTACTTC
CDR3aa: CASSTSGTSGGSSYEQYF
v_gene: TRBV27
j_gene: TRBJ2-7
abundance: .
d_gene: TRBD2

CDR3nt: TGTGCCAGCAGCTTAGCGGGAGGCAGGGGCTCGGCTGAAGCTTTCTTT
CDR3aa: CASSLAGGRGSAEAFF
v_gene: TRBV7-9
j_gene: TRBJ1-1
abundance: .
d_gene: .

CDR3nt: TGTGCCAGCTCACCACCCCGGACAGGGGCCTACGAGCAGTACTTC
CDR3aa: CASSPPRTGAYEQYF
v_gene: TRBV18
j_gene: TRBJ2-7
abundance: .
d_gene: TRBD1

CDR3nt: TGTGCTAGTGGTTTGGGGACAGGAGGGTCCAATGAGCAGTTCTTC
CDR3aa: CASGLGTGGSNEQFF
v_gene: TRBV12-5
j_gene: TRBJ2-1
abundance: few
d_gene: .

CDR3nt: TGCGCCAGCAGCTTGACTACAGATACGCAGTATTTT
CDR3aa: CASSLTTDTQYF
v_gene: TRBV5-1
j_gene: TRBJ2-3
abundance: .
d_gene: .

CDR3nt: TGTGCCAGCAGCCAAGAAACCAGAAGGACTGAAGCTTTCTTT
CDR3aa: CASSQETRRTEAFF
v_gene: TRBV4-2
j_gene: TRBJ1-1
abundance: .
d_gene: .

CDR3nt: TGTGCCAGCAGCCAAGAGGTAGCGGGGGGTGAGACCCAGTACTTC
CDR3aa: CASSQEVAGGETQYF
v_gene: TRBV3-1/TRBV3-2
j_gene: TRBJ2-5
abundance: .
d_gene: TRBD2

CDR3nt: TGCGCCCGCGGGGGGGGACAAGCGGGAGGACCGAAAGGCACCGGGGAGCTGTTTTTT
CDR3aa: CARGGGQAGGPKGTGELFF
v_gene: TRBV5-1
j_gene: TRBJ2-2
abundance: .
d_gene: TRBD2

CDR3nt: TGTGCCAGCTCACCAACATCGGGAGGGGCCGGGGAGCTGTTTTTT
CDR3aa: CASSPTSGGAGELFF
v_gene: TRBV18
j_gene: TRBJ2-2
abundance: once
d_gene: TRBD2

CDR3nt: TGTGCCAGCATCACCCCCAGGGGGCGTTCACCCCTCCACTTT
CDR3aa: CASITPRGRSPLHF
v_gene: TRBV2
j_gene: TRBJ1-6
abundance: .
d_gene: TRBD1

CDR3nt: TGTGCCAGCAGCTTACGGGGGTTGATGAACACTGAAGCTTTCTTT
CDR3aa: CASSLRGLMNTEAFF
v_gene: TRBV7-2
j_gene: TRBJ1-1
abundance: .
d_gene: .

CDR3nt: TGTGCCACTCTCCCCGACGGAGCTAACTATGGCTACACCTTC
CDR3aa: CATLPDGANYGYTF
v_gene: TRBV25-1
j_gene: TRBJ1-2
abundance: once
d_gene: .

CDR3nt: TGTGCCAGCTCACCTGAGACCGGGGAGCTGTTTTTT
CDR3aa: CASSPETGELFF
v_gene: TRBV18
j_gene: TRBJ2-2
abundance: .
d_gene: .

CDR3nt: TGTGCCAGCAGCTCAGTCACGGTGGGGGGCAAAGCTGGAAACACCATATATTTT
CDR3aa: CASSSVTVGGKAGNTIYF
v_gene: TRBV13
j_gene: TRBJ1-3
abundance: once
d_gene: .

CDR3nt: TGTGCCAGCAGGACCAACTACGAGCAGTACTTC
CDR3aa: CASRTNYEQYF
v_gene: TRBV28
j_gene: TRBJ2-7
abundance: .
d_gene: .

CDR3nt: TGTGCCAGCTCACCACAGGGTCACAGGGGTGGCGAAAAACTGTTTTTT
CDR3aa: CASSPQGHRGGEKLFF
v_gene: TRBV18
j_gene: TRBJ1-4
abundance: once
d_gene: TRBD1

CDR3nt: TGCGCCAGCAGCCGGACAGGGAATTGGGAAAAACTGTTTTTT
CDR3aa: CASSRTGNWEKLFF
v_gene: TRBV5-1
j_gene: TRBJ1-4
abundance: .
d_gene: TRBD1

CDR3nt: TGTGCCAGCAGCTACGGCGGGGAGCCCCAGCATTTT
CDR3aa: CASSYGGEPQHF
v_gene: TRBV7-9
j_gene: TRBJ1-5
abundance: few
d_gene: .

CDR3nt: TGTGCTAGCTCTTATGTTACAGGGCCCAATCAGCCCCAGCATTTT
CDR3aa: CASSYVTGPNQPQHF
v_gene: TRBV12-5
j_gene: TRBJ1-5
abundance: .
d_gene: .

CDR3nt: TGTGCCAGCAGCTTGGGTCCCAGGGGCGCTTATGGCTACACCTTC
CDR3aa: CASSLGPRGAYGYTF
v_gene: TRBV5-6
j_gene: TRBJ1-2
abundance: .
d_gene: .

CDR3nt: TGTGCCAGCAGCTTAGCATCTAACTATGGCTACACCTTC
CDR3aa: CASSLASNYGYTF
v_gene: TRBV7-2
j_gene: TRBJ1-2
abundance: .
d_gene: .

CDR3nt: TGTGCCAGCAGTTCCCGACTAGCCTCCTACAATGAGCAGTTCTTC
CDR3aa: CASSSRLASYNEQFF
v_gene: TRBV28
j_gene: TRBJ2-1
abundance: .
d_gene: TRBD2

CDR3nt: TGCAGCGCATCGACAGGGGGTAATTCACCCCTCCACTTT
CDR3aa: CSASTGGNSPLHF
v_gene: TRBV29-1
j_gene: TRBJ1-6
abundance: .
d_gene: TRBD1

CDR3nt: TGTGCCAGCATGTCCGACCGGAACACTGAAGCTTTCTTT
CDR3aa: CASMSDRNTEAFF
v_gene: TRBV2
j_gene: TRBJ1-1
abundance: .
d_gene: .

CDR3nt: TGCAGCGTTGAAGCAACCTACAATGAGCAGTTCTTC
CDR3aa: CSVEATYNEQFF
v_gene: TRBV29-1
j_gene: TRBJ2-1
abundance: .
d_gene: .

CDR3nt: TGTGCCAGCAGCCCCCGGTCCCGGGACAGGAACACAGATACGCAGTATTTT
CDR3aa: CASSPRSRDRNTDTQYF
v_gene: TRBV6-2/TRBV6-3
j_gene: TRBJ2-3
abundance: .
d_gene: TRBD1

CDR3nt: TGCGCCAGCAGCCAAGATTACGGGTCCCCATACAATGAGCAGTTCTTC
CDR3aa: CASSQDYGSPYNEQFF
v_gene: TRBV4-3
j_gene: TRBJ2-1
abundance: few
d_gene: .

CDR3nt: TGTGCCAGCAGCGTAGGAGGAGCGGGAGGGCAAGAGACCCAGTACTTC
CDR3aa: CASSVGGAGGQETQYF
v_gene: TRBV9
j_gene: TRBJ2-5
abundance: .
d_gene: TRBD2

CDR3nt: TGTGCCAGCAGTGATCCCGGGACAGAAGAGACCCAGTACTTC
CDR3aa: CASSDPGTEETQYF
v_gene: TRBV2
j_gene: TRBJ2-5
abundance: .
d_gene: TRBD1

CDR3nt: TGTGCCAGCAGTTTCCCAGGGGTGAACACCATATATTTT
CDR3aa: CASSFPGVNTIYF
v_gene: TRBV28
j_gene: TRBJ1-3
abundance: .
d_gene: .

CDR3nt: TGTGCCAGCACCCCCGCGGGAGGTGTCGCGGGTCAGAGCAATCAGCCCCAGCATTTT
CDR3aa: CASTPAGGVAGQSNQPQHF
v_gene: TRBV6-2/TRBV6-3
j_gene: TRBJ1-5
abundance: .
d_gene: .

CDR3nt: TGTGCCAGCAGCTTAGGTAGCGGATCCTACAATGAGCAGTTCTTC
CDR3aa: CASSLGSGSYNEQFF
v_gene: TRBV7-8
j_gene: TRBJ2-1
abundance: .
d_gene: .

CDR3nt: TGTGCCAGCAGCTTAGATCCCAGTGACTCATTTGGAAACACCATATATTTT
CDR3aa: CASSLDPSDSFGNTIYF
v_gene: TRBV7-9
j_gene: TRBJ1-3
abundance: .
d_gene: .